The T cell receptor (beta chain) under discussion was sequenced for a study of CD8 T cells in Susac syndrome. Whole-study results and caveats: Regarding the TCR sequencing and HLA analysis, the study admitted that a relatively small number of individuals were involved.

It was with random hexamers that roughly 0.5 to 1 ug RNA was reverse transcribed. Coverage of TCR beta CDR3 amplification by immunoSEQ multiplex PCR extended to 54 Vbeta and 13 Jbeta. A single record per CDR3 protein comes from TCRdb applying MiXCR to the immunoSEQ multiplex PCR reads. The sample yields about 160,000 distinct CDR3 sequences, 85% to 95% seen once. Turning to this clonotype: Its antigen remains unknown.

Trimming cost V 4 bases and J 4 bases, with 10 bases left between them. The CDR3 extends over 12 amino acids. CDR1 GTSNPN and CDR2 SVGIG come from the germline V gene (reference sequence). The T cells that were sequenced for TCR beta were CD8+ and CD4+ cells from blood. TEMRA cells were enriched by FACS, while CD8+ and CD4+ T cells were obtained through a negative isolation that was performed magnetically. The source is a human donor in good health. The sample consisted of CD4+ T cells from PBMCs. This chain uses TRBV30 with TRBJ1-2; D not resolved. In nucleotides, the CDR3 is TGTGCCTGGACCGGGCGGCTCTATGGCTACACCTTC. This encodes CAWTGRLYGYTF. The entire variable domain, with the rest obtained from reference TRBV30 and TRBJ1-2, is as follows: SQTIHQWPATLVQPVGSPLSLECTVEGTSNPNLYWYRQAAGRGLQLLFYSVGIGQISSEVPQNLSASRPQDRQFILSSKKLLLSDSGFYLCAWTGRLYGYTFGSGTRLTVV.